This TCR beta chain was found in a study of T cell changes during pregnancy in multiple sclerosis. Measured with immunoSEQ multiplex PCR; TCRdb has only the in-frame clones, and not every one. Of tens of thousands of clones listed, around 92% are singletons. This clonotype originated in a female donor with multiple sclerosis, enrolled in a pregnancy study. This sample comprised CD8+ T cells from peripheral blood mononuclear cells, obtained in the first trimester of pregnancy.

CDR3: CASSVRLNPYYNEQFF. The DNA for the CDR3 is TGTGCCAGCAGTGTACGACTCAACCCCTACTACAATGAGCAGTTCTTC. The gene calls are TRBV6-1 and TRBJ2-1, with D unresolved. There are 16 residues in the CDR3. Germline loops: CDR1 MNHNS, CDR2 SASEGT. V was cut by 4 bases and J by 3 bases, with 16 bases left in between.